Below, 26 T cell receptor beta chains from the same sample are listed, as sequenced in a study of T cells in Graves' hyperthyroidism and ophthalmopathy. RNA transcripts served as the template for amplifying TCR beta CDR3 regions. In the first-round RT-PCR of the TCR CDR3, the HTBI primer set was used. Each CDR3 protein gets one entry after TCRdb re-called the multiplex PCR reads with MiXCR. The table shows 200,000 to 250,000 distinct CDR3 sequences, with approximately 20% occurring only once. The sequencing sample was made of blood. Receptors were obtained from a man in his forties with Graves' hyperthyroidism.

This clonotype was found many times. The V call is TRBV20-1, the J call TRBJ1-2; the D gene is possibly TRBD1 (5 bases). CDR3 size: 12 residues. V lost 1 base to trimming and J lost 2 bases, with 5 bases between them. Germline V CDR1 and CDR2: DFQATT, SNEGSKA (reference sequence). The CDR3 loop is CSARGGNYGYTF. In nucleotides, the CDR3 is TGCAGTGCTAGAGGGGGGAACTATGGCTACACCTTC.

The V and J genes are TRBV20-1 and TRBJ2-5; D remains ambiguous. The CDR3 is 12 amino acids. CDR1 is DFQATT, CDR2 SNEGSKA, per germline (reference sequence). Trimming cost V 7 bases and J 1 base, with 10 bases left between them. The CDR3 DNA reads TGCAGTGGAAGGAAGCCCCAAGAGACCCAGTACTTC. Protein: CSGRKPQETQYF.

In this sample, this clonotype turned up many times. V and J are TRBV29-1 and TRBJ2-5; D uncertain. Trimming pared 3 bases from V and 4 bases from J, leaving 12 bases between. CDR1 is SQVTM and CDR2 is ANQGSEA in the germline V gene. The CDR3 runs to 13 residues. Written as DNA, the CDR3 is TGCAGCGTTGAGGCAGGACGTGGAGAGACCCAGTACTTC. This gives the protein CSVEAGRGETQYF. The full variable domain, rest sourced from reference TRBV29-1 and TRBJ2-5, is SAVISQKPSRDICQRGTSLTIQCQVDSQVTMMFWYRQQPGQSLTLIATANQGSEATYESGFVIDKFPISRPNLTFSTLTVSNMSPEDSSIYLCSVEAGRGETQYFGPGTRLLVL.

CDR3: CASSYPPDSYYEQYF. Here the CDR3 DNA reads TGTGCCAGCAGTTACCCACCGGACAGCTACTACGAGCAGTACTTC. The gene calls are TRBV6-2 or TRBV6-3 and TRBJ2-7, with D possibly matching TRBD1 (6 bases). The V gene lost 2 bases and the J gene lost 3 bases, with 14 bases spanning the gap. CDR3 length: 15 amino acids. CDR1 and CDR2 from the germline V gene are MNHEY and SVGEGT.

This clonotype was recorded at least ten times. The chain carries TRBV12-3 or TRBV12-4 and TRBJ2-5, with a possible D match to TRBD2 (6 bases). The CDR3 has 15 amino acids. V lost 0 bases and J 5 bases, leaving 13 bases between the germline ends. The CDR3 coding sequence is TGTGCCAGCAGTTTAGCCCCCGGAGGGAGCGAGACCCAGTACTTC. Encoded protein: CASSLAPGGSETQYF.

This clonotype showed up many times. V gene TRBV6-4 combines with J gene TRBJ1-1, with a possible D match to TRBD1 (5 bases). Germline CDR1 is MRHNA and CDR2 is SNTAGT. Trimming took off 6 bases at V and 8 bases at J, with 16 bases between the two ends. The CDR3 loop spans 13 amino acids. CDR3 in DNA: TGTGCCAGCAGCATAGATTCAGGGTTGGAAGCTTTCTTT. Translating gives CASSIDSGLEAFF.

This clonotype was detected many times. The chain couples TRBV10-3 to TRBJ2-3; 8 bases map to TRBD1. The CDR3 runs 15 residues. Per the germline V gene, CDR1 is ENHRY and CDR2 is SYGVKD. V lost 3 bases to trimming and J lost 4 bases; unmatched junction nucleotides: 6. The CDR3: CAISEGQGQSDTQYF. CDR3 coding DNA: TGTGCCATCAGTGAAGGACAGGGCCAGTCAGATACGCAGTATTTT.

This chain joins TRBV7-2 and TRBJ2-1; 11 nucleotides agree with TRBD2. This CDR3 region has 15 residues. The junction had 6 bases not matched to a gene; V was cut back by 2 bases and J by 9 bases. Germline loops: CDR1 SGHTA, CDR2 FQGNSA. CDR3 residues: CASSLSSGGEVEQFF. CDR3 DNA: TGTGCCAGCAGCTTAAGTAGCGGGGGGGAGGTTGAGCAGTTCTTC.

This sequence joins TRBV29-1 and TRBJ2-3; TRBD1 agrees at 9 bases. The V gene end was trimmed by 7 bases and the J gene end by 3 bases; junction bases not matched to a gene: 11. This CDR3 has 15 residues. Germline CDR1 SQVTM, CDR2 ANQGSEA. The chain's CDR3 is CSAERTGEVTDTQYF. The CDR3 nucleotides read TGCAGCGCCGAGAGGACAGGGGAAGTGACAGATACGCAGTATTTT.

CDR3 region: CASSQGSAEGYEQYF. Here the CDR3 DNA reads TGCGCCAGCAGCCAGGGGTCAGCGGAGGGGTACGAGCAGTACTTC. This chain links TRBV4-1 with TRBJ2-7, with D maybe TRBD2 (6 bases). Germline-derived CDR1 and CDR2 are MGHRA and YSYEKL. This CDR3 has 15 residues. Trimming removed 3 bases at V and 4 bases at J, with 16 bases between.

This clonotype has at least ten counts. The chain joins TRBV2 to TRBJ2-2, with 9 bases identical to TRBD1. The CDR3 consists of 14 residues. The V and J ends lost 11 bases and 1 base, in that order; junction bases with no gene match: 5. The germline gives CDR1 SNHLY, CDR2 FYNNEI. The CDR3 bases are TGTGCCGGGCGGGACAGGGTGAACACCGGGGAGCTGTTTTTT. This gives the protein CAGRDRVNTGELFF.

Many counts were recorded for this clonotype. The chain links TRBV3-1 to TRBJ2-7, with 9 bases matching TRBD2. Trimming cost V 4 bases and J 7 bases; bases outside gene matches: 5. The CDR3 extends over 13 amino acids. Germline V gene lookup returns CDR1 LGHDT and CDR2 YNNKEL (reference sequence). The CDR3 nucleotides read TGTGCCAGCAGCCGCGGGAGGGCGGGGGAGCAGTACTTC. Its protein is CASSRGRAGEQYF.

This clonotype was seen at least ten times. J is TRBJ1-1 and V is TRBV11-2, with a tentative D call TRBD1 (5 bases). Germline CDR1 reads SGHAT; CDR2 reads FQNNGV. V was clipped by 0 bases and J by 5 bases, with 13 bases between them. CDR3 length: 15 amino acids. DNA of the CDR3: TGTGCCAGCAGCTTAGAATGGGGGGGAATGACTGAAGCTTTCTTT. Protein product: CASSLEWGGMTEAFF. The full variable domain, its missing parts supplied by reference TRBV11-2 and TRBJ1-1, is EAGVAQSPRYKIIEKRQSVAFWCNPISGHATLYWYQQILGQGPKLLIQFQNNGVVDDSQLPKDRFSAERLKGVDSTLKIQPAKLEDSAVYLCASSLEWGGMTEAFFGQGTRLTVV.

V is TRBV28 and J is TRBJ2-3, with TRBD1 matching over 7 bases. V lost 0 bases, J lost 2 bases, and 5 bases stayed unmatched. The length of the CDR3 is 16 residues. Germline lookup yields CDR1 MDHEN and CDR2 SYDVKM. CDR3 coding DNA: TGTGCCAGCAGTTTATGGGGCAGGGGGTACACAGATACGCAGTATTTT. Its translation is CASSLWGRGYTDTQYF.

V and J are TRBV15 and TRBJ1-2; TRBD1 matches 11 bases. Trimming took 5 bases from V and 5 from J; bases not matched to a gene: 7. CDR1 and CDR2 (germline): LNHNV, YYDKDF (reference sequence). The CDR3 loop spans 15 amino acids. CDR3 sequence: CATSGQGAQGYGYTF. The CDR3 DNA follows: TGTGCCACCAGCGGACAGGGGGCGCAAGGGTATGGCTACACCTTC.

This chain connects TRBV28 to TRBJ1-2; D gene unclear. The CDR3 runs 14 residues. Trimming stripped 3 bases from V and 9 bases from J, with 17 bases between. Germline lookup yields CDR1 MDHEN and CDR2 SYDVKM. The CDR3 protein is CASSFTWTSGSYTF. In nucleotides, the CDR3 is TGTGCCAGCAGTTTTACGTGGACGTCCGGGAGCTACACCTTC.

The sample holds many counts of this clonotype. J is TRBJ1-6 and V is TRBV3-1; TRBD1 matches at 7 bases. From germline, CDR1 is LGHDT and CDR2 YNNKEL (reference sequence). The CDR3 totals 17 residues. Losses at the gene ends were 0 bases for V and 5 bases for J; bases not matched to a gene: 7. CDR3 loop: CASSQERDRGDNSPLHF. The CDR3 DNA reads as TGTGCCAGCAGCCAAGAGAGGGACAGAGGAGATAATTCACCCCTCCACTTT. Together with reference TRBV3-1 and TRBJ1-6, the CDR3 gives the full variable domain: DTAVSQTPKYLVTQMGNDKSIKCEQNLGHDTMYWYKQDSKKFLKIMFSYNNKELIINETVPNRFSPKSPDKAHLNLHINSLELGDSAVYFCASSQERDRGDNSPLHFGNGTRLTVT.

This clonotype was observed at least ten times. V usage is TRBV27 and J usage is TRBJ2-7, with 12 nucleotides matching TRBD1. The ends lost 6 bases at V and 5 bases at J; junction bases unmatched: 8. Per the germline V gene, CDR1 is MNHEY and CDR2 is SMNVEV (reference sequence). CDR3 length: 15 amino acids. The CDR3 protein is CASRRGQGASHEQYF. The CDR3 nucleotides are TGTGCCAGCAGACGGGGACAGGGGGCTAGTCACGAGCAGTACTTC.

This clonotype came up a few times. The chain has TRBV5-5 and TRBJ2-3; tentatively, D is TRBD2 (7 bases). The ends were cut back, 0 bases at V and 2 bases at J, with 10 bases in the middle. CDR1 is SGHKS and CDR2 is YYEKEE in the germline V gene (reference sequence). The CDR3 extends over 15 amino acids. The CDR3 nucleotides read TGTGCCAGCAGCTTGGAGGGGGGGATCACAGATACGCAGTATTTT. This sequence encodes CASSLEGGITDTQYF. Together with reference TRBV5-5 and TRBJ2-3, the CDR3 gives the full variable domain: DAGVTQSPTHLIKTRGQQVTLRCSPISGHKSVSWYQQVLGQGPQFIFQYYEKEERGRGNFPDRFSARQFPNYSSELNVNALLLGDSALYLCASSLEGGITDTQYFGPGTRLTVL.

In its sample, this clonotype was seen many times. V usage is TRBV12-3 or TRBV12-4 and J usage is TRBJ1-4, with D possibly being TRBD1 (6 bases). The V gene lost 3 bases and the J gene lost 5 bases, with 13 bases spanning the gap. The CDR3 has 15 residues. The CDR3 protein is CASSLGGQRNEKLFF. CDR3 coding DNA: TGTGCCAGCAGTTTGGGAGGACAGAGAAATGAAAAACTGTTTTTT.

The chain uses TRBV6-5 and TRBJ1-5, with no clear D. CDR3 length: 13 amino acids. Trimming pared 1 base from V and 7 bases from J, leaving 8 bases between. CDR1 and CDR2 from the germline V gene are MNHEY and SVGAGI. The DNA for the CDR3 is TGTGCCAGCAGTTACTTACAGCCGCAGCCCCAGCATTTT. As protein: CASSYLQPQPQHF.

The CDR3 sequence: CASTPSGGTGLTGANVLTF. The CDR3 region has the DNA TGTGCCAGCACCCCAAGTGGGGGGACAGGGCTCACTGGGGCCAACGTCCTGACTTTC. The chain employs TRBV27 and TRBJ2-6; 9 bases are shared with TRBD1. V trimming: 7 bases; J trimming: 2 bases; junction bases outside the gene matches: 15. Germline V gene sequence: CDR1 MNHEY, CDR2 SMNVEV (reference sequence). The CDR3 has 19 residues.

This clonotype occurred a few times. The V gene is TRBV3-1, the J gene TRBJ1-6, with D uncertain. Trimming took 4 bases from V and 6 from J, leaving 7 bases between them. The CDR3 runs to 13 residues. Per germline, CDR1 LGHDT and CDR2 YNNKEL (reference sequence). The CDR3 DNA sequence: TGTGCCAGCAGCCGCATCTCTAATTCACCCCTCCACTTT. Amino acid sequence: CASSRISNSPLHF. The full variable domain, rest sourced from reference TRBV3-1 and TRBJ1-6, is DTAVSQTPKYLVTQMGNDKSIKCEQNLGHDTMYWYKQDSKKFLKIMFSYNNKELIINETVPNRFSPKSPDKAHLNLHINSLELGDSAVYFCASSRISNSPLHFGNGTRLTVT.

This clonotype was counted ten times or more. J is TRBJ2-1 and V is TRBV3-1; D might be TRBD2 (5 bases). The CDR3 extends over 12 amino acids. CDR1 is LGHDT and CDR2 is YNNKEL in the germline V gene (reference sequence). Trimming removed 1 base from V and 13 bases from J, with 11 bases in between. CDR3 nucleotides: TGTGCCAGCAGCCAAGGAGGGTTGGGTCAGTTCTTC. Translation gives CASSQGGLGQFF.

This clonotype was recorded at least ten times. This chain links TRBV11-2 with TRBJ2-7; 11 bases are shared with TRBD2. CDR1 SGHAT and CDR2 FQNNGV come from the germline V gene. V shed 1 base, J shed 2 bases, and the junction held 1 base outside the gene matches. CDR3 length: 15 residues. The DNA of the CDR3 is TGTGCCAGCAGCTTAGTAGCGGGGGGGGCCTACGAGCAGTACTTC. Translated, it gives CASSLVAGGAYEQYF.

This clonotype was seen a few times. CDR3 sequence reads: CASSEPRGAVYSSYEQYF. In nucleotides, the CDR3 is TGTGCCAGCAGTGAACCTCGGGGGGCCGTATACTCGTCCTACGAGCAGTACTTC. The V call is TRBV6-1, the J call TRBJ2-7; tentatively, D is TRBD2 (7 bases). The CDR3 is made up of 18 amino acids. V lost 2 bases, J lost 1 base, and 21 bases lay in between. Germline V gene lookup returns CDR1 MNHNS and CDR2 SASEGT.